Presented here are 9 T cell receptor beta chains from one specimen sequenced in a study of blood T cell repertoires in COVID-19. Some clones are missing from TCRdb's copy, which holds only in-frame ones; the method was immunoSEQ multiplex PCR. The sample comprises a few hundred thousand clones, approximately 84% of which are singletons, and 2.5% to 3% rests with the top ten. The source material was PBMCs or T cells enriched from blood (not recorded which). The receptors here all came from a woman under 40 who had recovered from COVID-19.

This chain joins TRBV5-6 and TRBJ2-7, with 9 bases fitting TRBD1. Trimming removed 6 bases from V and 5 bases from J; junction bases left unmatched: 12. The CDR3 totals 15 residues. Germline V lookup: CDR1 SGHDT, CDR2 YYEEEE. For the CDR3, the DNA is TGTGCCAGCAACGATCTCCGGGACAGGGTCCACGAGCAGTACTTC. Translating gives CASNDLRDRVHEQYF.

The chain joins TRBV14 to TRBJ2-1; TRBD1 agrees at 9 bases. Germline CDR1 reads SGHDN; CDR2 reads FVKESK. This CDR3 contains 15 residues. Trimming removed 1 base from V and 9 bases from J; junction bases left unmatched: 7. The CDR3, as DNA: TGTGCCAGCAGCCAAGCGGGACAGGGACCGGGTGAGCAGTTCTTC. This translates into CASSQAGQGPGEQFF. The entire variable domain, with the rest obtained from reference TRBV14 and TRBJ2-1, is as follows: EAGVTQFPSHSVIEKGQTVTLRCDPISGHDNLYWYRRVMGKEIKFLLHFVKESKQDESGMPNNRFLAERTGGTYSTLKVQPAELEDSGVYFCASSQAGQGPGEQFFGPGTRLTVL.

J is TRBJ2-1 and V is TRBV6-4; 7 bases are shared with TRBD2. The CDR3 contains 13 residues. The V and J ends lost 4 bases and 10 bases, in that order; junction bases with no gene match: 7. From germline, CDR1 is MRHNA and CDR2 SNTAGT. CDR3 residues: CASSVFWREEQFF. The CDR3 nucleotides are TGTGCCAGCAGTGTCTTCTGGCGGGAGGAGCAGTTCTTC.

This clone was seen only a few times. The gene calls are TRBV19 and TRBJ1-5, with 9 positions matching TRBD1. Germline loops: CDR1 LNHDA, CDR2 SQIVND (reference sequence). This CDR3 contains 14 residues. The trim removed 7 bases at V and 8 bases at J, leaving 9 bases unmatched. CDR3 DNA sequence: TGTGCCAGTATCCCAGGACAGGGGAAAGAGCCCCAGCATTTT. Amino acid sequence: CASIPGQGKEPQHF.

V and J are TRBV7-2 and TRBJ2-3; D perhaps matches TRBD1 (5 bases). CDR3 length: 14 residues. Germline lookup yields CDR1 SGHTA and CDR2 FQGNSA. V lost 4 bases and J lost 8, with 16 bases in between. CDR3 nucleotides: TGTGCCAGCAGCTCCTCTCGCCCGCAGGGTACGCAGTATTTT. It is translated as CASSSSRPQGTQYF.

V is TRBV9 and J is TRBJ1-2; TRBD1 matches at 8 bases. The CDR3 has 14 residues. V was clipped by 5 bases and J by 4 bases; unmatched bases: 7. Per germline, CDR1 SGDLS and CDR2 YYNGEE. The CDR3 DNA reads TGTGCCAGCAGTGCCGACAGGGGTGGCTATGGCTACACCTTC. The encoded protein is CASSADRGGYGYTF.

The chain combines TRBV7-2 with TRBJ2-5, with 8 bases aligning to TRBD2. This CDR3 has 16 amino acids. In germline, CDR1 is SGHTA, CDR2 FQGNSA. J lost 5 bases, V lost 4 bases, and 12 bases had no gene match. The CDR3 nucleotides are TGTGCCAGCAGCTCCCAACTAGCGGCGGCCACGGAGACCCAGTACTTC. Residues: CASSSQLAAATETQYF. Using reference TRBV7-2 and TRBJ2-5 for the parts outside the CDR3, the full variable domain is GAGVSQSPSNKVTEKGKDVELRCDPISGHTALYWYRQSLGQGLEFLIYFQGNSAPDKSGLPSDRFSAERTGGSVSTLTIQRTQQEDSAVYLCASSSQLAAATETQYFGPGTRLLVL.

This chain connects TRBV30 to TRBJ1-2; no clear D gene. The CDR3 has 13 amino acids. The V gene lost 2 bases and the J gene lost 5 bases, with 12 bases spanning the gap. Germline lookup yields CDR1 GTSNPN and CDR2 SVGIG (reference sequence). The CDR3 DNA is TGTGCCTGGAGTAGGAGGGTTTTATATGGCTACACCTTC. The encoded protein is CAWSRRVLYGYTF.

This chain uses TRBV28 with TRBJ2-2; 11 bases are a match to TRBD2. With V trimmed by 5 bases and J by 3 bases, 8 bases remained unmatched. CDR1 and CDR2 (germline): MDHEN, SYDVKM. The CDR3 consists of 17 residues. The chain's CDR3 is CASSPYSGGDHTGELFF. The CDR3 DNA reads TGTGCCAGCAGTCCATATAGCGGGGGGGACCACACCGGGGAGCTGTTTTTT.